This T cell receptor beta chain was documented in a study of OX40 agonist ivuxolimab in advanced cancers. The study, taken as a whole, reports: Expansion of clones was among the lowest in partial responders at 0.1-3.0 mg/kg. The study observed clonal expansion of CD4+ and CD8+ blood T cells by week 6 at 0.1 to 3.0 mg/kg.

Germline V CDR1 and CDR2: MNHEY, SVGAGI. The CDR3 runs 14 residues. V gave up 5 bases and J gave up 0 bases, with 8 bases separating them. Sequencing was performed with immunoSEQ multiplex PCR; in TCRdb, only in-frame clones are kept and a portion is missing. This sample carries approximately 70,000 clones, 86% of them seen once, and the ten largest clones take approximately 3%. Comments on this clone: No antigen is known for it.

J is TRBJ2-1 and V is TRBV6-5; D unresolved. The sample here was CD4+ or CD8+ T cells sorted from blood, taken in a trial of the OX40 agonist ivuxolimab. The sequence was collected from an adult with an advanced solid tumor such as melanoma, head and neck, liver or kidney cancer. CDR3 sequence reads: CASSPQGSYNEQFF. The CDR3 DNA reads as TGTGCCAGCAGTCCCCAAGGCTCCTACAATGAGCAGTTCTTC.